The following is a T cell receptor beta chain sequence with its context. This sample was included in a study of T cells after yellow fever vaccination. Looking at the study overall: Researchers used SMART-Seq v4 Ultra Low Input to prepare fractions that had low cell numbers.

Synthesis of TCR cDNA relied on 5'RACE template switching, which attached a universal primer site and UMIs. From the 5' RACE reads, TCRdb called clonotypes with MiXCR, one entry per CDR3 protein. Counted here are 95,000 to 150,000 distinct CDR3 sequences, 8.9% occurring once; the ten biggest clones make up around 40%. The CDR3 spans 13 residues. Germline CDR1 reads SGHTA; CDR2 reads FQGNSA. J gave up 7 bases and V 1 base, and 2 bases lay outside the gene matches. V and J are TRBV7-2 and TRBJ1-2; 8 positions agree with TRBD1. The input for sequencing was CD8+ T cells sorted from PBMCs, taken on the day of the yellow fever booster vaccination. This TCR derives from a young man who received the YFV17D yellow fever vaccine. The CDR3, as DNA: TGTGCCAGCAGCTTAGGGACAGGGTCTGGCTACACCTTC. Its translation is CASSLGTGSGYTF.